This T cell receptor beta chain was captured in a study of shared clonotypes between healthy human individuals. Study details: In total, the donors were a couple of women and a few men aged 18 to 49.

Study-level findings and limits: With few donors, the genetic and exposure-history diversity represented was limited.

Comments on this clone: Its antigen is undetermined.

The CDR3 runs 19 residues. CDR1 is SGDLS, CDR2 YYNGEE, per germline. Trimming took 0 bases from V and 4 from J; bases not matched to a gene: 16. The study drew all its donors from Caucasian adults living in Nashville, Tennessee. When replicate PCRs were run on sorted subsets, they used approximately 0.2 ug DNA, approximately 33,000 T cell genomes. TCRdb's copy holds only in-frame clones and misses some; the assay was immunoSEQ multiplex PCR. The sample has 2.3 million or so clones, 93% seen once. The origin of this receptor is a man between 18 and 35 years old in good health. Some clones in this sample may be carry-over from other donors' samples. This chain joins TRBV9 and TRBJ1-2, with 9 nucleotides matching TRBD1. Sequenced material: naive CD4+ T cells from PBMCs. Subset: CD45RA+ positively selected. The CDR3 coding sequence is TGTGCCAGCAGCGTAGCTACCGGGACAGGGCCATGGGAGAGCTATGGCTACACCTTC. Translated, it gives CASSVATGTGPWESYGYTF. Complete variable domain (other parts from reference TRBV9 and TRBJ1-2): DSGVTQTPKHLITATGQRVTLRCSPRSGDLSVYWYQQSLDQGLQFLIQYYNGEERAKGNILERFSAQQFPDLHSELNLSSLELGDSALYFCASSVATGTGPWESYGYTFGSGTRLTVV.